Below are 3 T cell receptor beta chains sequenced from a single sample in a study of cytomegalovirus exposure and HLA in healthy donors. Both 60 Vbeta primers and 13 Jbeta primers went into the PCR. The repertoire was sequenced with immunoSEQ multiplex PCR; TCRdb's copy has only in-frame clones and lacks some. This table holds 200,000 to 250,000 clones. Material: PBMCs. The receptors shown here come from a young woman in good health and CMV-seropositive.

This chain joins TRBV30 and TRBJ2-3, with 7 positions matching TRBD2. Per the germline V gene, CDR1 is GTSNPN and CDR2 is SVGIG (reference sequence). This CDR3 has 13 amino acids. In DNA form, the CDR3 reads TGTGCGGAGTCAAGCGGGAACACAGATACGCAGTATTTT. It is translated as CAESSGNTDTQYF.

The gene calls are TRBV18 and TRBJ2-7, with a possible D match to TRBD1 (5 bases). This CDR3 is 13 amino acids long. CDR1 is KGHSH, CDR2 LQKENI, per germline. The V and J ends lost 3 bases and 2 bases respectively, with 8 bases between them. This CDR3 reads CASSPPGPYEQYF. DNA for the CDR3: TGTGCCAGCTCACCGCCAGGGCCCTACGAGCAGTACTTC.

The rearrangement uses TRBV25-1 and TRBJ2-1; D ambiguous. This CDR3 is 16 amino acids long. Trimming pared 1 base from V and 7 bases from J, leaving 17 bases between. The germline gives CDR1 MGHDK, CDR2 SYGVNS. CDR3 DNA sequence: TGTGCCAGCAGTGAATCCGACAATATCCGACGGAATGAGCAGTTCTTC. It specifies CASSESDNIRRNEQFF.